This TCR beta chain originates from a study of blood T cells in healthy people across ages. A second 7 to 11 cycle PCR used barcoded and J-beta primers. TCRdb analysed the 5' RACE reads with MiXCR anew, one entry per CDR3 protein. Here the sample spans some 890,000 distinct CDR3 sequences, almost 30% being singletons. The CDR3 is 18 residues long. Germline V gene data show CDR1 as SGHTA and CDR2 as FQGTGA. J lost 0 bases, V lost 3 bases, and 7 bases had no gene match. This sample was shared with a second study, whose subject was T cells of mothers and their children. That work states: None of the identified T cell clones proved to be persistent microchimeric clones.

This TCR was sampled from a woman aged 40 to 50 in good health. The rearrangement links TRBV7-3 to TRBJ2-6; 8 positions match TRBD1. The sequenced material came from blood. CDR3 coding DNA: TGTGCCAGCAGCTTGCCGGGACAGGCACACTCTGGGGCCAACGTCCTGACTTTC. The encoded protein is CASSLPGQAHSGANVLTF.